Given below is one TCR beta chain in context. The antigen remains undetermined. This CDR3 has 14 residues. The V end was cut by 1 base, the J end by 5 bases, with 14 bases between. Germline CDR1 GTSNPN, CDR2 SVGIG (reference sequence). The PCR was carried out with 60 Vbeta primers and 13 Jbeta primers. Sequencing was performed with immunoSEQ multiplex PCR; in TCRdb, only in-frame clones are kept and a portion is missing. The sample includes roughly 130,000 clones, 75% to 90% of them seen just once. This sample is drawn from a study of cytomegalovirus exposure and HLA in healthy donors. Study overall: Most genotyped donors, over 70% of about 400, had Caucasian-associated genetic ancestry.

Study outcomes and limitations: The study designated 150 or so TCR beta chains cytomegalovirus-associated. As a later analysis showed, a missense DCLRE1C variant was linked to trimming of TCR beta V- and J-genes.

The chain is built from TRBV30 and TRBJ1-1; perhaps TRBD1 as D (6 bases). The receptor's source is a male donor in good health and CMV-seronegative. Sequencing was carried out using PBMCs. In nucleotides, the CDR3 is TGTGCCTGGAGTGGCCAGGGGAAGGTTACTGAAGCTTTCTTT. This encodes CAWSGQGKVTEAFF.